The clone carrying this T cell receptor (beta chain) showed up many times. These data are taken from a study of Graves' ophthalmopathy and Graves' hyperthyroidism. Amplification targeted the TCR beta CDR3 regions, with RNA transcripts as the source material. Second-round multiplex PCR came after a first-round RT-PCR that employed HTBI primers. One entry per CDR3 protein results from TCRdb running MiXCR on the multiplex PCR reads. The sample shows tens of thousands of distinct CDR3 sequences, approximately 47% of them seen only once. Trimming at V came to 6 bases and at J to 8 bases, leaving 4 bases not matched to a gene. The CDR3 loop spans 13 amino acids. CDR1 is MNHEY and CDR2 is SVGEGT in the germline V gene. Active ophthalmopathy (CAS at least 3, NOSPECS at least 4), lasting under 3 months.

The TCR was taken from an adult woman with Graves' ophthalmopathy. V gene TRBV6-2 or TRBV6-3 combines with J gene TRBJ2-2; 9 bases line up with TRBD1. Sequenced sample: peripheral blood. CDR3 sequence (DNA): TGTGCCAGCAGGGACAGGGGTGGTGGGGAGCTGTTTTTT. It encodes CASRDRGGGELFF.